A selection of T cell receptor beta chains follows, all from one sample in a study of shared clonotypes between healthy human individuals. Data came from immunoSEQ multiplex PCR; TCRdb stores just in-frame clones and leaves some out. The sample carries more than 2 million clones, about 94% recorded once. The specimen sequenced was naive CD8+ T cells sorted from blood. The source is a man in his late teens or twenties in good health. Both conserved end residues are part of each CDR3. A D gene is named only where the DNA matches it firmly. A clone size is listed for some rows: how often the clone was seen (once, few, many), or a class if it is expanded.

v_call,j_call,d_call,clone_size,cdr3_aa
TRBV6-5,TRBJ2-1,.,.,CASSYSGRSSYNEQFF
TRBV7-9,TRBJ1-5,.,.,CASSLDGGLNQPQHF
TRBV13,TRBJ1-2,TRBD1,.,CASSPGTGDYTF
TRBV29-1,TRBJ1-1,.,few,CSGGGDTEAFF
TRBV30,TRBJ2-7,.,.,CACCGPPTGQFYEQYF
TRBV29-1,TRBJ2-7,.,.,CSVEVGYEQYF
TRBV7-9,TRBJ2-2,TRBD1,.,CASTLQGAGDSGELFF
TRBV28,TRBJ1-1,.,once,CASSLRWGALRNTEAFF
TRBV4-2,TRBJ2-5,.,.,CASSQETGIEETQYF
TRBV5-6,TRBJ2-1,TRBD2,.,CASSLALAGIYNEQFF
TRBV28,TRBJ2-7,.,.,CASSLMPQEDYEQYF
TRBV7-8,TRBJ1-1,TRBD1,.,CASSLPGQANTEAFF
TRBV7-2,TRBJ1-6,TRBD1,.,CASSSTDRVFPPLHF
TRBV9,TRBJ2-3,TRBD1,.,CASSVDRGYTDTQYF
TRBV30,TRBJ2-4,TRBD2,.,CAWSAAGEGFWNIQYF
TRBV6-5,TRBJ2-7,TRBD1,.,CASSQGASYEQYF
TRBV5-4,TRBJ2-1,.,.,CASSPWSEALYNEQFF
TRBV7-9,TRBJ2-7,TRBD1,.,CASSPTGTVSYEQYF
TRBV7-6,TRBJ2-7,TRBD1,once,CASSLGQGSSYEQYF
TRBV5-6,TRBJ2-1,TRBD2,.,CASSFEAGWDNEQFF